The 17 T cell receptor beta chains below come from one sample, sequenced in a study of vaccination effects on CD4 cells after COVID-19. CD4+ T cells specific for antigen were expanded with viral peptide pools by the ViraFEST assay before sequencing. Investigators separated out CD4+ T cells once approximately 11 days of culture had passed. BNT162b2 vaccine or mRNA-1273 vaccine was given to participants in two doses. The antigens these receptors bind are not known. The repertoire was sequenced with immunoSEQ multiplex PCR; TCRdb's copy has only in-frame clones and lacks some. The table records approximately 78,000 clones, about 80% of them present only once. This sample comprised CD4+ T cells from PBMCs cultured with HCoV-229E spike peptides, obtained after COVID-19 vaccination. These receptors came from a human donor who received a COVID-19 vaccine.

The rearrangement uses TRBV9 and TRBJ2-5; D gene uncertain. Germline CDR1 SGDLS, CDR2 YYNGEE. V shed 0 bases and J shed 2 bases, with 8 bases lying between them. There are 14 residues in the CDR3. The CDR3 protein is CASSVGRVQETQYF. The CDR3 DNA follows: TGTGCCAGCAGCGTAGGTAGAGTTCAAGAGACCCAGTACTTC. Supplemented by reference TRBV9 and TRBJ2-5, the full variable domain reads DSGVTQTPKHLITATGQRVTLRCSPRSGDLSVYWYQQSLDQGLQFLIQYYNGEERAKGNILERFSAQQFPDLHSELNLSSLELGDSALYFCASSVGRVQETQYFGPGTRLLVL.

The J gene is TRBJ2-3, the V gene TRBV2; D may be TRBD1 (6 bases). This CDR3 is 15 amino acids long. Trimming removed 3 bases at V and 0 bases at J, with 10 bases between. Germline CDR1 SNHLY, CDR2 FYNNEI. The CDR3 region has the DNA TGTGCCAGCAGTGACGGACAGCCTAGCACAGATACGCAGTATTTT. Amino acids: CASSDGQPSTDTQYF.

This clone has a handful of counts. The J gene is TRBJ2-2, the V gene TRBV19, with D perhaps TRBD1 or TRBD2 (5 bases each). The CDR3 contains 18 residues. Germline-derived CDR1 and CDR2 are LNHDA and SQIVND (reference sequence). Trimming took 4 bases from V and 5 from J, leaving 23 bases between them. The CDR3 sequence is CASSRGAGLTRWTGELFF. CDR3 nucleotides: TGTGCCAGTAGTAGGGGCGCAGGACTCACTAGGTGGACCGGGGAGCTGTTTTTT.

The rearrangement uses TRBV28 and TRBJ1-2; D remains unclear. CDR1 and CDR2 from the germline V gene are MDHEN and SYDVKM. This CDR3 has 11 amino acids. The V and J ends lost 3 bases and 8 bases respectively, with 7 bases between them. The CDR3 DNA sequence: TGTGCCAGCAGTTTTATCGGAGGCTACACCTTC. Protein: CASSFIGGYTF.

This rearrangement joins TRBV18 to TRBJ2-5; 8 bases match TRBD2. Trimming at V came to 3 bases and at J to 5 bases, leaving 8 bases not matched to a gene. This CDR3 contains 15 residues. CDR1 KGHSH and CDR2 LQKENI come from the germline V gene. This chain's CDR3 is CASSPQLAAGETQYF. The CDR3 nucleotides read TGTGCCAGCTCACCGCAACTAGCGGCAGGGGAGACCCAGTACTTC. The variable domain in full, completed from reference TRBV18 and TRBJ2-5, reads NAGVMQNPRHLVRRRGQEARLRCSPMKGHSHVYWYRQLPEEGLKFMVYLQKENIIDESGMPKERFSAEFPKEGPSILRIQQVVRGDSAAYFCASSPQLAAGETQYFGPGTRLLVL.

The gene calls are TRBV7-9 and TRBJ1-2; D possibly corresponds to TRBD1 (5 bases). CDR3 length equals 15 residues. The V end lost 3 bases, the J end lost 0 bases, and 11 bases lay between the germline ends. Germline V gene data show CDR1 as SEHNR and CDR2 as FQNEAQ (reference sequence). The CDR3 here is CASSFGQGPNYGYTF. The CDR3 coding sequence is TGTGCCAGCAGCTTCGGGCAGGGCCCTAACTATGGCTACACCTTC.

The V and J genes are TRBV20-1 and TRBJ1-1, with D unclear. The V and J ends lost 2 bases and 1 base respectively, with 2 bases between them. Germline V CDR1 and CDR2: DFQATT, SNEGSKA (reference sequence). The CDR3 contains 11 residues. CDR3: CSARRNTEAFF. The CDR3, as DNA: TGCAGTGCTAGACGGAACACTGAAGCTTTCTTT.

The CDR3 loop reads CASSESGVGTEAFF. The CDR3 region has the DNA TGCGCCAGCAGTGAGTCAGGGGTGGGCACTGAAGCTTTCTTT. V is TRBV10-1 and J is TRBJ1-1, with D tentatively TRBD1 (5 bases). This CDR3 has 14 amino acids. The germline V gene encodes CDR1 WNHNN and CDR2 SYGVQD (reference sequence). Trimming removed 0 bases at V and 4 bases at J, with 9 bases between.

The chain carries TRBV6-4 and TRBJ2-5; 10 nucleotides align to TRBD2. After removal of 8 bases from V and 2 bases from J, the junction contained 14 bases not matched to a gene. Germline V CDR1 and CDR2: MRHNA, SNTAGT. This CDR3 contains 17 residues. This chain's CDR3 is CASGELAGYRGQETQYF. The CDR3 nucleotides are TGTGCCAGCGGAGAACTAGCGGGATATCGGGGTCAAGAGACCCAGTACTTC.

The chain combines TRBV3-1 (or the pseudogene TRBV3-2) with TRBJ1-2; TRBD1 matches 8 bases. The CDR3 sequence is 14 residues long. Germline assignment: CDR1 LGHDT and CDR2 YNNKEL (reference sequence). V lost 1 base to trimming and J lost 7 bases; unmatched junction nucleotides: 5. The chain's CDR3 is CASSQARTGIGYTF. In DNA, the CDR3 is TGTGCCAGCAGCCAAGCTCGGACAGGGATTGGCTACACCTTC.

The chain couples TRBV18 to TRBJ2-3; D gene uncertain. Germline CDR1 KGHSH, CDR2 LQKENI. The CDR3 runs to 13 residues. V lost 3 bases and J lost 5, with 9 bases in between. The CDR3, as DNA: TGTGCCAGCTCACCGATGCTGAGAGATACGCAGTATTTT. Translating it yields CASSPMLRDTQYF.

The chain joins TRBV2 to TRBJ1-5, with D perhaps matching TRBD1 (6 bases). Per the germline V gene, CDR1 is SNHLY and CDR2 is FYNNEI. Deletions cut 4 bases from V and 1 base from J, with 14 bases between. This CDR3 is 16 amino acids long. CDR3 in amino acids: CASSVRGGKSNQPQHF. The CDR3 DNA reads TGTGCCAGCAGTGTAAGAGGGGGAAAGAGCAATCAGCCCCAGCATTTT.

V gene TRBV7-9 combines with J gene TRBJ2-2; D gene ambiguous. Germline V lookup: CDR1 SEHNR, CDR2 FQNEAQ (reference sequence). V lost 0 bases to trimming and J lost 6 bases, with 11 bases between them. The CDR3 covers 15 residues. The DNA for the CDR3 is TGTGCCAGCAGCTTAGCGCTAACTTTTTCCGGGGAGCTGTTTTTT. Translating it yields CASSLALTFSGELFF.

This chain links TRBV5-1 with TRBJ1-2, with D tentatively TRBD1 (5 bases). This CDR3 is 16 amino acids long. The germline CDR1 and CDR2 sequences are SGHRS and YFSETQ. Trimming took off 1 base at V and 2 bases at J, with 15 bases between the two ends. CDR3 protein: CASSLSAGYLNYGYTF. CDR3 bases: TGCGCCAGCAGCTTGTCGGCAGGGTACCTAAACTATGGCTACACCTTC. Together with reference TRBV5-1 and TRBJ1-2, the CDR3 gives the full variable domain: KAGVTQTPRYLIKTRGQQVTLSCSPISGHRSVSWYQQTPGQGLQFLFEYFSETQRNKGNFPGRFSGRQFSNSRSEMNVSTLELGDSALYLCASSLSAGYLNYGYTFGSGTRLTVV.

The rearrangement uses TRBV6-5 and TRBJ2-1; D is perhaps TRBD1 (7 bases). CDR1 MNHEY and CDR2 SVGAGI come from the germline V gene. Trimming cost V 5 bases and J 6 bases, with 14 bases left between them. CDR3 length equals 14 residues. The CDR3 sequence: CASSPRQGGNEQFF. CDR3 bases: TGTGCCAGCAGTCCTCGACAGGGAGGCAATGAGCAGTTCTTC.

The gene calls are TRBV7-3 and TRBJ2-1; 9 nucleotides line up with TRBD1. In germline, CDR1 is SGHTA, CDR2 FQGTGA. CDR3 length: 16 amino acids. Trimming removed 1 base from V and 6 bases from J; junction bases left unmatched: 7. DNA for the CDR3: TGTGCCAGCAGCTTAAGGCCGGGACAGGGATTCAATGAGCAGTTCTTC. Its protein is CASSLRPGQGFNEQFF.

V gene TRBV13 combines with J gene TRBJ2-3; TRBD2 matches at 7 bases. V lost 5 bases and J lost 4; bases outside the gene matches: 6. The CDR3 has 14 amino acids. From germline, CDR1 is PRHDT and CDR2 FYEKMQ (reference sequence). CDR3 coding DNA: TGTGCCAGCAGCCTTACTAGCGTATCAGATACGCAGTATTTT. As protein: CASSLTSVSDTQYF.